Here is one T cell receptor (beta chain) with its context. Its antigen is undetermined. This specimen belongs to a study of cytomegalovirus exposure and HLA in healthy donors. Study outcomes and limitations: 87-base-pair reads could not separate some V segments, including TRBV6-2 and TRBV6-3.

This CDR3 has 12 residues. In germline, CDR1 is GTSNPN, CDR2 SVGIG (reference sequence). Trimming pared 0 bases from V and 2 bases from J, leaving 5 bases between. Researchers ran the PCR with 60 Vbeta and 13 Jbeta primers. The protocol was immunoSEQ multiplex PCR, while the TCRdb copy is restricted to in-frame clones and leaves out a portion. The data show 150,000 or so clones, about 85% seen once. The gene calls are TRBV30 and TRBJ2-7; weak D call: TRBD2 (5 bases). Sequencing input: PBMCs. The TCR was taken from a young woman in good health and CMV-seronegative. The CDR3 spells CAWSVSAYEQYF. The DNA of the CDR3 is TGTGCCTGGAGTGTTAGCGCCTACGAGCAGTACTTC.